This section outlines one T cell receptor (beta chain) sequence together with its context. Its antigen is currently unknown. In the PCR, 60 Vbeta and 13 Jbeta primers were used. Clones were read by immunoSEQ multiplex PCR, and TCRdb kept only the in-frame ones, dropping some. There are around 160,000 clones in the sample; roughly 80% occur only once, and 6.7% lies in the top ten. These data originate in a study of cytomegalovirus exposure and HLA in healthy donors. Study-wide findings and caveats: A few chains tied to CMV proved CMV antigen-specific in vitro.

The CDR3 length is 15 residues. The J segment lost 5 bases and the V segment lost 4 bases, leaving 8 bases of the junction unmatched. Germline V gene lookup returns CDR1 SGHKS and CDR2 YYEKEE (reference sequence). The gene calls are TRBV5-5 and TRBJ1-2, with 10 bases lining up with TRBD1. The TCR originated in a woman in her thirties or forties in good health and CMV-seropositive. The sample consisted of PBMCs. CDR3 region: CASSIRQGAGYGYTF. CDR3 DNA sequence: TGTGCCAGCAGCATCAGACAGGGGGCAGGGTATGGCTACACCTTC.